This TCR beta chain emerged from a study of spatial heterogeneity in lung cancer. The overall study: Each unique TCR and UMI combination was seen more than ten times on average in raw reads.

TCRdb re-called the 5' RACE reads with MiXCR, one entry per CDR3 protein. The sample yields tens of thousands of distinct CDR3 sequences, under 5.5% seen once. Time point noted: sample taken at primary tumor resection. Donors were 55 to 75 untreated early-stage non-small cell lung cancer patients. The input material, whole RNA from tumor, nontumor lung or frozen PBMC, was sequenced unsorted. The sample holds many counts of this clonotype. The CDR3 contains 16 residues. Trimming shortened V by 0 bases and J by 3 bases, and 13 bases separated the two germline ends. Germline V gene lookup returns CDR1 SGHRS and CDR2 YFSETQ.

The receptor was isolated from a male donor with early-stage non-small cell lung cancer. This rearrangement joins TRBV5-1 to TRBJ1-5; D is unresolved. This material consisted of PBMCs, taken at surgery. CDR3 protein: CASSLGTSGPNQPQHF. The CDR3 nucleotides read TGCGCCAGCAGCTTGGGGACTAGCGGCCCCAATCAGCCCCAGCATTTT.